This TCR beta chain emerged from a study of T cell clonotyping in hematopoietic cell transplantation. This CDR3 comprises 14 residues. J was trimmed by 5 bases and V by 6 bases; bases with no gene match: 4. The germline CDR1 and CDR2 sequences are MNHEY and SMNVEV (reference sequence). The method was immunoSEQ multiplex PCR; TCRdb's version includes in-frame clones alone and lacks a portion of them. The repertoire holds roughly 30,000 clones, with over 65% as singletons. Time point given: recipient sample about 28 days before transplant, after cytoreduction. Study-level results: Recipient TCR diversity dropped after transplant; expanded clonotypes rose from day 30 to 180.

Notes on this clone: Its specificity is not known.

The receptor was isolated from a woman in her twenties or thirties with chronic myeloid leukemia. Some clones in this sample may be carry-over from other donors' samples. The J gene is TRBJ2-2, the V gene TRBV27; 9 nucleotides agree with TRBD2. The source was peripheral blood mononuclear cells, collected before stem cell transplant. Written as DNA, the CDR3 is TGTGCCAGCAGACTAAGCGGGGGGACCGGGGAGCTGTTTTTT. This encodes CASRLSGGTGELFF.